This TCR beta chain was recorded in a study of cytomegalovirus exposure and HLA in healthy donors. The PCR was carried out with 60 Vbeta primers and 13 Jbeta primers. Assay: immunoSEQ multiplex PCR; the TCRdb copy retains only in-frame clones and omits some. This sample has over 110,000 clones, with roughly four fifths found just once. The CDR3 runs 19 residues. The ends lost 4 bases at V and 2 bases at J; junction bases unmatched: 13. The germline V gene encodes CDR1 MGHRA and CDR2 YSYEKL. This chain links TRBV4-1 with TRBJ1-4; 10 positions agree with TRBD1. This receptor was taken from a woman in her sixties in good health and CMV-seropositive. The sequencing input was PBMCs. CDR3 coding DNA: TGCGCCAGCAGCCCCGGAGTCCGGGACAGGGGCCTTACTAATGAAAAACTGTTTTTT. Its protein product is CASSPGVRDRGLTNEKLFF.